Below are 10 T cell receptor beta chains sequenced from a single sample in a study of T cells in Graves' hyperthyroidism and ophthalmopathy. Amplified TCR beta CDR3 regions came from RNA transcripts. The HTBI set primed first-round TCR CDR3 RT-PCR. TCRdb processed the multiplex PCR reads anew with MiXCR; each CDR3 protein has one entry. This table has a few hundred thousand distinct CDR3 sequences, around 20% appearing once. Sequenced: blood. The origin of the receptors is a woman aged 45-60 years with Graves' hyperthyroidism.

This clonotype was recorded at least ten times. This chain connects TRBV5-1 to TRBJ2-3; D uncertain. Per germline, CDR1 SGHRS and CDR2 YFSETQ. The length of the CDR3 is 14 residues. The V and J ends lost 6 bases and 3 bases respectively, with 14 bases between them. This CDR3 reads CASTREGRTDTQYF. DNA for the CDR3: TGCGCCAGCACCCGAGAAGGAAGAACAGATACGCAGTATTTT.

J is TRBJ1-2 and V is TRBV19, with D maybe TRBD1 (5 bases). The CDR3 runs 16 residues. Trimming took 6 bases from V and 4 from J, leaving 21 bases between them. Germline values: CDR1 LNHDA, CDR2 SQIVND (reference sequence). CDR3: CASREMGRLSLYGYTF. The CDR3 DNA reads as TGTGCCAGTAGAGAAATGGGACGGCTATCCCTCTATGGCTACACCTTC. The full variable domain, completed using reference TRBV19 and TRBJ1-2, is DGGITQSPKYLFRKEGQNVTLSCEQNLNHDAMYWYRQDPGQGLRLIYYSQIVNDFQKGDIAEGYSVSREKKESFPLTVTSAQKNPTAFYLCASREMGRLSLYGYTFGSGTRLTVV.

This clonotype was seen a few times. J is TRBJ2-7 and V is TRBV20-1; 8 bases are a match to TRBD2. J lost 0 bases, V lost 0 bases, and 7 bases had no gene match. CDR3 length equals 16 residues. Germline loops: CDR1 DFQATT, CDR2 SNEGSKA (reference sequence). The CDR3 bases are TGCAGTGCTAGAGATAGCCAGACTAGCGACTCCTACGAGCAGTACTTC. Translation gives CSARDSQTSDSYEQYF.

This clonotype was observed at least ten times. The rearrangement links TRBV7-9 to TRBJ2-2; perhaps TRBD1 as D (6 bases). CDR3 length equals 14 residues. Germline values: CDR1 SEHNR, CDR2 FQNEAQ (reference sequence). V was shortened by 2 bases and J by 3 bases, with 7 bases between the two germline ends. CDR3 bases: TGTGCCAGCAGCTTACACAGGGACACCGGGGAGCTGTTTTTT. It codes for CASSLHRDTGELFF.

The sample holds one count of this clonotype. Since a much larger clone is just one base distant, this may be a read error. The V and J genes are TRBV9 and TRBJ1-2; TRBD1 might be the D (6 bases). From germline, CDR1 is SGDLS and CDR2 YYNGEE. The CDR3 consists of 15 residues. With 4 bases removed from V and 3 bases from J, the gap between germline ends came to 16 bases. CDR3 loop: CASSPRTDSDYGYTF. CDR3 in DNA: TGTGCCAGCAGCCCCCGGACAGATTCTGACTATGGCTACACCTTC.

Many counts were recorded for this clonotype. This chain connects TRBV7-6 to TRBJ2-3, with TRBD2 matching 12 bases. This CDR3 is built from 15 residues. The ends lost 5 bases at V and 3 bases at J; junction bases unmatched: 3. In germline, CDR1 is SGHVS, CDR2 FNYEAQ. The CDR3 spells CASSILAGGTDTQYF. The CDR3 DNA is TGTGCCAGCAGCATACTAGCGGGGGGTACAGATACGCAGTATTTT.

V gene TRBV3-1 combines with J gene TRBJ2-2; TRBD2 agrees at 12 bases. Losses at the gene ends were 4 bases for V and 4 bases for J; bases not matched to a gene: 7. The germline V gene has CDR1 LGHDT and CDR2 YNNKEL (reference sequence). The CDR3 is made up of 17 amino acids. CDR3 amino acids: CASSPQALAGGTGELFF. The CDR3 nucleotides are TGTGCCAGCAGCCCCCAAGCACTAGCGGGAGGCACCGGGGAGCTGTTTTTT. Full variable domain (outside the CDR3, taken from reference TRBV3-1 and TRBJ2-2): DTAVSQTPKYLVTQMGNDKSIKCEQNLGHDTMYWYKQDSKKFLKIMFSYNNKELIINETVPNRFSPKSPDKAHLNLHINSLELGDSAVYFCASSPQALAGGTGELFFGEGSRLTVL.

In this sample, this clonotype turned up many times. CDR3 sequence reads: CASRGGQGKWEAFF. CDR3 nucleotides: TGTGCCAGTAGGGGGGGACAGGGAAAGTGGGAAGCTTTCTTT. The rearrangement links TRBV19 to TRBJ1-1; 9 bases line up with TRBD1. V shed 6 bases, J shed 8 bases, and the junction held 10 bases outside the gene matches. The germline V gene encodes CDR1 LNHDA and CDR2 SQIVND (reference sequence). The CDR3 length is 14 residues.

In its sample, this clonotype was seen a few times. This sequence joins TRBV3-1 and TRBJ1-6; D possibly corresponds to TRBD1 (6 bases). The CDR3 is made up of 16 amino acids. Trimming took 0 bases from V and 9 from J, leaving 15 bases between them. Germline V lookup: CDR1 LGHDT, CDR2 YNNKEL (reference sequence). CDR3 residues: CASSQEDRRRGSPLHF. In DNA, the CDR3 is TGTGCCAGCAGCCAAGAGGACAGACGGAGAGGTTCACCCCTCCACTTT.

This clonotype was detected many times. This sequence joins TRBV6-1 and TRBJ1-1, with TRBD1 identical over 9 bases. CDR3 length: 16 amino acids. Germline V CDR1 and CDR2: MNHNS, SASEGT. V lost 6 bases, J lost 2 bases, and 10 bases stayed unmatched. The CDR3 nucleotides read TGTGCCAGCAGGTACAACGGGGGACAGGGTAACACTGAAGCTTTCTTT. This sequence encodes CASRYNGGQGNTEAFF.